This T cell receptor (beta chain) appears in the sequencing data of a study of molecular identifiers for immune sequencing clone quantification. Regarding the study as a whole: In naive cells, under 1% of molecules belonged to clones above 20 RNA copies, against over 97% in effector cells. Even with more than 950,000 naive cells present, spiked Jurkat TCR RNA from one cell was reportedly detectable.

Preparation of the bulk TCR libraries relied on previously described methods and listed TCR primers. One entry per CDR3 protein, called by TCRdb with MiXCR from the PCR reads. The table lists around 470,000 distinct CDR3 sequences, about 25% of them singletons. Sorting defined naive CD8 T cells as CD8+CD4-CCR7+CD45RA+. Germline V gives CDR1 DFQATT, CDR2 SNEGSKA (reference sequence). This CDR3 is 14 amino acids long. V trimming: 3 bases; J trimming: 2 bases; junction bases outside the gene matches: 4. Regarding this clonotype: What it recognizes is unknown. A much larger clone lies one base from this, so it may be a read error.

The TCR comes from a human donor in good health. Some libraries in this study had Jurkat cell RNA spiked in. Specimen: naive CD8+ T cells from blood, with Jurkat cell RNA spiked in. Subset noted: FACS-sorted CD8+CD4-CCR7+CD45RA+ naive T cells. This sequence joins TRBV20-1 and TRBJ2-3, with TRBD1 matching over 8 bases. DNA of the CDR3: TGCAGTGCTAGGACAGGGGTCCTCACAGATACGCAGTATTTT. Translated, it gives CSARTGVLTDTQYF.